This TCR beta chain was recovered during a study of T cell changes during pregnancy in multiple sclerosis. V lost 5 bases, J lost 0 bases, and 14 bases lay in between. The CDR3 contains 16 residues. The V gene's germline CDR1 is SGHTA and CDR2 FQGNSA. This table comes from immunoSEQ multiplex PCR, and its TCRdb copy is limited to in-frame clones, with some not included. There are about 77,000 clones in the sample; over 75% occur only once, and 1.9% lies in the top ten. The sequence was obtained from a female donor with multiple sclerosis, enrolled in a pregnancy study. The chain combines TRBV7-2 with TRBJ1-3; D unclear. This material consisted of peripheral blood, taken before pregnancy. The CDR3 DNA follows: TGTGCCAGCAGCCCCCTACCCCTGCGCTCTGGAAACACCATATATTTT. Protein product: CASSPLPLRSGNTIYF.